The 24 T cell receptor beta chains below all came from one sample that was sequenced in a study of T cell responses to AZD1222 COVID-19 vaccine. TCRdb's copy holds only in-frame clones and misses some; the assay was immunoSEQ multiplex PCR. The sample shows 70,000 to 90,000 clones, about 72% of them seen only once. This material consisted of peripheral blood, taken on day 0 of AZD1222 vaccination. These receptor sequences come from an adult in good health.

The CDR3 region has the DNA TGTGCCAGCTCACATACGACAGATAACACTGAAGCTTTCTTT. It is translated as CASSHTTDNTEAFF. V gene TRBV18 combines with J gene TRBJ1-1, with TRBD1 as a possible D gene (5 bases). Trimming took off 4 bases at V and 2 bases at J, with 11 bases between the two ends. This CDR3 is built from 14 residues. Germline V gene sequence: CDR1 KGHSH, CDR2 LQKENI. The entire variable domain, with the rest obtained from reference TRBV18 and TRBJ1-1, is as follows: NAGVMQNPRHLVRRRGQEARLRCSPMKGHSHVYWYRQLPEEGLKFMVYLQKENIIDESGMPKERFSAEFPKEGPSILRIQQVVRGDSAAYFCASSHTTDNTEAFFGQGTRLTVV.

The chain recombines TRBV6-5 with TRBJ2-7; perhaps TRBD1 as D (6 bases). This CDR3 contains 15 residues. CDR1 is MNHEY, CDR2 SVGAGI, per germline. Trimming took off 6 bases at V and 5 bases at J, with 20 bases between the two ends. CDR3 amino acids: CASRNLFQGNHEQYF. The CDR3 DNA sequence: TGTGCCAGCAGGAATCTCTTCCAGGGGAACCACGAGCAGTACTTC.

The chain uses TRBV5-1 and TRBJ2-1; D ambiguous. Trimming stripped 0 bases from V and 1 base from J, with 14 bases between. Germline CDR1 SGHRS, CDR2 YFSETQ. CDR3 size: 17 residues. CDR3 protein: CASSLVSGTDSYNEQFF. CDR3 bases: TGCGCCAGCAGCTTGGTGTCAGGAACAGATTCCTACAATGAGCAGTTCTTC.

This chain connects TRBV4-2 to TRBJ1-2, with D maybe TRBD1 (5 bases). Per germline, CDR1 LGHNA and CDR2 YNFKEQ. The CDR3 runs to 16 residues. Trimming left V 0 bases short and J 3 bases short, with 14 bases between. The CDR3 bases are TGTGCCAGCAGCCAAGATCTGAGGGGTAGTCACTATGGCTACACCTTC. Its translation is CASSQDLRGSHYGYTF.

The chain uses TRBV2 and TRBJ2-2, with D possibly being TRBD2 (6 bases). The CDR3 length is 15 residues. CDR1 and CDR2 from the germline V gene are SNHLY and FYNNEI. V lost 6 bases and J 6 bases, leaving 17 bases between the germline ends. CDR3 sequence reads: CASSLWQGGPGELFF. CDR3 bases: TGTGCCAGCAGCTTGTGGCAGGGAGGACCCGGGGAGCTGTTTTTT. Looking up the rest from reference TRBV2 and TRBJ2-2 gives the full variable domain: EPEVTQTPSHQVTQMGQEVILRCVPISNHLYFYWYRQILGQKVEFLVSFYNNEISEKSEIFDDQFSVERPDGSNFTLKIRSTKLEDSAMYFCASSLWQGGPGELFFGEGSRLTVL.

The CDR3 sequence is CASSHRGGYTF. The CDR3 DNA reads as TGTGCCAGTAGCCACAGAGGCGGCTACACCTTC. V gene TRBV19 combines with J gene TRBJ1-2; D unclear. CDR3 length: 11 residues. Germline values: CDR1 LNHDA, CDR2 SQIVND (reference sequence). Trimming stripped 6 bases from V and 8 bases from J, with 10 bases between.

This chain joins TRBV5-4 and TRBJ2-3; 9 bases are shared with TRBD1. The V gene's germline CDR1 is SGHNT and CDR2 YYREEE (reference sequence). There are 14 residues in the CDR3. J was trimmed by 8 bases and V by 4 bases; bases with no gene match: 8. DNA for the CDR3: TGTGCCAGCAGCATTACAGGGGGCCGGGGTACGCAGTATTTT. This sequence encodes CASSITGGRGTQYF.

The chain recombines TRBV6-5 with TRBJ1-2; TRBD1 matches at 7 bases. This CDR3 comprises 13 residues. The ends lost 5 bases at V and 7 bases at J; junction bases unmatched: 7. Per germline, CDR1 MNHEY and CDR2 SVGAGI. This CDR3 is CASSNPGTAGYTF. CDR3 bases: TGTGCCAGCAGTAACCCCGGGACAGCTGGCTACACCTTC.

The chain employs TRBV28 and TRBJ1-1, with TRBD1 identical over 10 bases. Germline values: CDR1 MDHEN, CDR2 SYDVKM. The J segment lost 4 bases and the V segment lost 6 bases, leaving 5 bases of the junction unmatched. CDR3 length: 14 residues. The CDR3 region has the DNA TGTGCCAGCAGCTGGGGACAGGGGAGCACTGAAGCTTTCTTT. Its protein product is CASSWGQGSTEAFF.

The J gene is TRBJ2-7, the V gene TRBV6-5; TRBD2 aligns across 9 bases. Germline V gives CDR1 MNHEY, CDR2 SVGAGI. Trimming at V came to 4 bases and at J to 7 bases, leaving 8 bases not matched to a gene. The CDR3 totals 14 residues. In nucleotides, the CDR3 is TGTGCCAGCAGTTCATTGGGACTAGCTGGGGAGCAGTACTTC. The encoded protein is CASSSLGLAGEQYF.

The chain carries TRBV11-2 and TRBJ1-5; D gene unclear. Between the trimmed V and J ends, which lost 1 base and 0 bases, there was a span of 1 base. This CDR3 is built from 13 residues. CDR1 and CDR2 (germline): SGHAT, FQNNGV. CDR3 sequence (DNA): TGTGCCAGCAGCTTAGCTAGCAATCAGCCCCAGCATTTT. As protein: CASSLASNQPQHF.

This chain connects TRBV5-4 to TRBJ2-7; D is perhaps TRBD1 (5 bases). The V gene lost 2 bases and the J gene lost 3 bases, with 9 bases spanning the gap. The CDR3 consists of 13 residues. Germline V CDR1 and CDR2: SGHNT, YYREEE (reference sequence). The CDR3 coding sequence is TGTGCCAGCAGCTTCAGGGAACGCTACGAGCAGTACTTC. It codes for CASSFRERYEQYF.

This clone was seen at least ten times. V and J are TRBV7-9 and TRBJ2-7, with unresolved D. The V gene's germline CDR1 is SEHNR and CDR2 FQNEAQ (reference sequence). V shed 1 base and J shed 4 bases, with 8 bases lying between them. This CDR3 spans 13 amino acids. CDR3 bases: TGTGCCAGCAGCTTAGAGGTAGGATACGAGCAGTACTTC. Its translation is CASSLEVGYEQYF.

V usage is TRBV7-6 and J usage is TRBJ1-1; D may be TRBD1 (6 bases). The CDR3 contains 15 residues. The V gene lost 2 bases and the J gene lost 4 bases, with 14 bases spanning the gap. Germline V lookup: CDR1 SGHVS, CDR2 FNYEAQ. This CDR3 is CASSLYGGGGTEAFF. For the CDR3, the DNA is TGTGCCAGCAGCTTATATGGAGGAGGGGGCACTGAAGCTTTCTTT.

This clone occurred a few times. The chain combines TRBV6-5 with TRBJ2-3; 9 positions agree with TRBD2. Germline CDR1 and CDR2: MNHEY and SVGAGI. This CDR3 region has 16 residues. V shed 0 bases, J shed 5 bases, and the junction held 6 bases outside the gene matches. Written as DNA, the CDR3 is TGTGCCAGCAGTTACTCTGCGGGAGGGCCCGTAGATACGCAGTATTTT. Its translation: CASSYSAGGPVDTQYF.

This clone was seen once. The chain joins TRBV5-1 to TRBJ1-1; D might be TRBD1 (6 bases). Germline CDR1 SGHRS, CDR2 YFSETQ. V lost 0 bases and J lost 3, with 6 bases in between. The CDR3 is made up of 13 amino acids. CDR3 protein: CASSLGTDTEAFF. The CDR3 DNA sequence: TGCGCCAGCAGCTTGGGGACAGACACTGAAGCTTTCTTT.

The CDR3 DNA reads as TGTGCCAGCAGTTGGGAAAGGGGACAGGGCGGCGAGCAGTACTTC. Translated: CASSWERGQGGEQYF. The chain links TRBV6-5 to TRBJ2-7; 9 bases align to TRBD1. Germline lookup yields CDR1 MNHEY and CDR2 SVGAGI. CDR3 length: 15 residues. With 4 bases clipped from V and 6 bases from J, the junction kept 10 bases outside the gene matches.

The chain combines TRBV27 with TRBJ2-5; D might be TRBD1 (6 bases). The CDR3 contains 15 residues. The V gene lost 5 bases and the J gene lost 2 bases, with 15 bases spanning the gap. CDR1 is MNHEY, CDR2 SMNVEV, per germline (reference sequence). The CDR3 coding sequence is TGTGCCAGCAGTCTCCGGACAGAGGTACAAGAGACCCAGTACTTC. Translated, it gives CASSLRTEVQETQYF.

V is TRBV21-1 and J is TRBJ1-5. TRBV21-1 counts as a pseudogene. There are 15 residues in the CDR3. The CDR3 reads CASSKQEGGNQPQHF. CDR3 DNA sequence: TGTGCCAGCAGCAAACAGGAAGGAGGCAATCAGCCCCAGCATTTT.

The rearrangement links TRBV29-1 to TRBJ2-2; D remains ambiguous. This CDR3 spans 12 amino acids. V lost 6 bases and J 3 bases, leaving 8 bases between the germline ends. In germline, CDR1 is SQVTM, CDR2 ANQGSEA. CDR3 amino acids: CSVEDHTGELFF. The CDR3 coding sequence is TGCAGCGTCGAGGACCACACCGGGGAGCTGTTTTTT.

The rearrangement links TRBV18 to TRBJ2-1, with 11 bases fitting TRBD2. Germline values: CDR1 KGHSH, CDR2 LQKENI. The CDR3 has 19 residues. The trim removed 5 bases at V and 5 bases at J, leaving 17 bases unmatched. In nucleotides, the CDR3 is TGTGCCAGCTCAGCTGCCCTGATTTTAGCGGGAGGGGATGACAATGAGCAGTTCTTC. Amino acids: CASSAALILAGGDDNEQFF.

This chain uses TRBV5-6 with TRBJ1-4; D is possibly TRBD1 (6 bases). The germline V gene encodes CDR1 SGHDT and CDR2 YYEEEE. The CDR3 runs 14 residues. Trimming took 4 bases from V and 5 from J, leaving 12 bases between them. This chain's CDR3 is CASSAGTPNEKLFF. For the CDR3, the DNA is TGTGCCAGCAGCGCAGGGACACCGAATGAAAAACTGTTTTTT. Full variable domain (missing parts from reference TRBV5-6 and TRBJ1-4): DAGVTQSPTHLIKTRGQQVTLRCSPKSGHDTVSWYQQALGQGPQFIFQYYEEEERQRGNFPDRFSGHQFPNYSSELNVNALLLGDSALYLCASSAGTPNEKLFFGSGTQLSVL.

This chain uses TRBV6-6 with TRBJ2-7, with D perhaps matching TRBD2 (6 bases). The CDR3 runs 14 residues. V was pared by 5 bases and J by 2 bases, with 13 bases between. Germline V gene data show CDR1 as MNHNY and CDR2 as SVGAGI (reference sequence). The CDR3 coding sequence is TGTGCCAGCAGTGTAGCGGACAAACCCTACGAGCAGTACTTC. It codes for CASSVADKPYEQYF.

The chain is built from TRBV12-3 or TRBV12-4 and TRBJ2-3; no definite D call. CDR3 size: 13 residues. Trimming removed 1 base from V and 4 bases from J, with 6 bases in between. In nucleotides, the CDR3 is TGTGCCAGCAGTTTAGATATCCCAGATACGCAGTATTTT. It yields the protein CASSLDIPDTQYF.